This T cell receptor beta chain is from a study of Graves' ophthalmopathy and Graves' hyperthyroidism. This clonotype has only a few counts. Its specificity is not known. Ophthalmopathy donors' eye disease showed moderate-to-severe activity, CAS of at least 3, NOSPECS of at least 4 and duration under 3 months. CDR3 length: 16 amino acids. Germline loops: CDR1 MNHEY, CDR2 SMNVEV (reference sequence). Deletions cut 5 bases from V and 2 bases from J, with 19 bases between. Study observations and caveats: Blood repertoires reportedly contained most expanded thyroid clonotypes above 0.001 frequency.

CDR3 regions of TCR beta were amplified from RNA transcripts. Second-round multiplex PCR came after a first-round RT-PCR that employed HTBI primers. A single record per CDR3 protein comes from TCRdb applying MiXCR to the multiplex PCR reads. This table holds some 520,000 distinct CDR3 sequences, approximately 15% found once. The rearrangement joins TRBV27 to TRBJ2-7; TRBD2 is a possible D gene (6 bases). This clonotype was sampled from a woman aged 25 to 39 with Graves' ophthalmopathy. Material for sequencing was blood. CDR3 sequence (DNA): TGTGCCAGCAGTCCTCCCTCGGGACTTCGAACCTACGAGCAGTACTTC. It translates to CASSPPSGLRTYEQYF.